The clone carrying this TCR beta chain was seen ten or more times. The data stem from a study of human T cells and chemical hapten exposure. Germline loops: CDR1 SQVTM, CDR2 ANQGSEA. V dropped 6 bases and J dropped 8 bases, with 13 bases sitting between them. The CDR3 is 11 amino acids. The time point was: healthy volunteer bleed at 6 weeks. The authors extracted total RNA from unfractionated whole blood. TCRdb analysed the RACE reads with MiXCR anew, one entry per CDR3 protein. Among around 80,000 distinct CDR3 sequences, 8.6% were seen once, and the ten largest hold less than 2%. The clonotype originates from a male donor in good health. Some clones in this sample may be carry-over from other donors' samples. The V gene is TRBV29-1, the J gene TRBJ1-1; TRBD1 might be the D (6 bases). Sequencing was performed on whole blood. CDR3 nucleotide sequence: TGCAGCGTAAACAGGGATACCGAAGCTTTCTTT. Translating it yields CSVNRDTEAFF.